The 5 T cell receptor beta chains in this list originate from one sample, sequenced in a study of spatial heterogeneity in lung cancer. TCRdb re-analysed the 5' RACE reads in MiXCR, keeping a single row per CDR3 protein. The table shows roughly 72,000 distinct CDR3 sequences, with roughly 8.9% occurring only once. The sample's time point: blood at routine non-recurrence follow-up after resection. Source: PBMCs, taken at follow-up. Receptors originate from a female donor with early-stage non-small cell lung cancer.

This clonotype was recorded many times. The CDR3 nucleotides read TGCGCCAGCAGCTTGGCCACCGGGGTGGACACCATATATTTT. This gives the protein CASSLATGVDTIYF. The V gene is TRBV5-1, the J gene TRBJ1-3; D is unclear. The CDR3 runs 14 residues. Germline lookup yields CDR1 SGHRS and CDR2 YFSETQ. V lost 0 bases and J lost 8, with 12 bases in between.

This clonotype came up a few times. CDR3 nucleotide sequence: TGTGCCAGCAGCCAAGCCACCACCGGTATTGACAGGGTTGGTGAAGCTTTCTTT. It yields the protein CASSQATTGIDRVGEAFF. The rearrangement links TRBV14 to TRBJ1-1; the match to TRBD1 covers 7 bases. Germline-derived CDR1 and CDR2 are SGHDN and FVKESK. CDR3 length equals 18 residues. With V trimmed by 1 base and J by 7 bases, 18 bases remained unmatched.

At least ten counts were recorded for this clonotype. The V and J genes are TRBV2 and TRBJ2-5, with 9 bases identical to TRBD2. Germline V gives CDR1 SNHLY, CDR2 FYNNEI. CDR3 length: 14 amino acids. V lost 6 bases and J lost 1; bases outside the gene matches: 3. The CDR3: CASRETSGQETQYF. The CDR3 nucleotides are TGTGCCAGCAGGGAGACTAGCGGCCAAGAGACCCAGTACTTC.

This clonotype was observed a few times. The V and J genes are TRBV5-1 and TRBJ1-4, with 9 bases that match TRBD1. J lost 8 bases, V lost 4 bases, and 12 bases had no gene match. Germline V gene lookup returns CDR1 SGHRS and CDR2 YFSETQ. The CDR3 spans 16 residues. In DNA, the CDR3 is TGCGCCAGCAGCGGTCCCGGGACAGGGATTGGAGAAAAACTGTTTTTT. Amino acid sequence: CASSGPGTGIGEKLFF.

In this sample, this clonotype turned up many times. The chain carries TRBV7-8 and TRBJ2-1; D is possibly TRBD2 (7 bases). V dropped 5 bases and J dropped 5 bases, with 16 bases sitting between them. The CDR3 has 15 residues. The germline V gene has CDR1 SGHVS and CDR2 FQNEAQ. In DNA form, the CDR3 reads TGTGCCAGCAGCCGCGGGGGCGTTAGGGACAATGAGCAGTTCTTC. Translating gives CASSRGGVRDNEQFF.